This T cell receptor (beta chain) derives from a study of metastatic and nonmetastatic thyroid tumors. Study context: The comparison covered peripheral blood and tumor or nodule tissue in malignant and benign thyroid patients. Study observations and caveats: Benign nodules reportedly had significantly lower TCR beta diversity than malignant thyroid tumors in blood and tumor.

In this sample, this clone turned up many times. Its specificity is unknown. The entire patient cohort was treatment-naive prior to thyroid surgery. In the original workflow: The distant-metastasis classifier for papillary thyroid cancer was built from CDR3 differences across clinicopathological groups. From the PCR reads, TCRdb re-called clones with MiXCR. In this record, the V and J calls reflect TCRdb's handling and not the investigators' own analysis. The sample contains fewer than 25,000 clones, over 9% of which appear only once. The receptor's source is a female donor with papillary thyroid cancer or a benign thyroid nodule (not recorded which). Some clones in this sample may be carry-over from other donors' samples. The sequencing sample was made of blood.

CDR3 sequence reads: CASSLSSGRAYNEQFF. Written as DNA, the CDR3 is TGTGCCAGCAGCTTGTCTAGCGGGAGAGCATACAATGAGCAGTTCTTC. The chain links TRBV5-5 to TRBJ2-1; TRBD2 agrees at 10 bases. V shed 1 base, J shed 4 bases, and the junction held 5 bases outside the gene matches. The CDR3 is 16 amino acids. Germline CDR1 SGHKS, CDR2 YYEKEE (reference sequence).